These 22 T cell receptor beta chains were sequenced from one sample in a study of blood T cell repertoires in COVID-19. Only in-frame clones appear in the TCRdb table, and some are missing; sequencing was by immunoSEQ multiplex PCR. There are more than 200,000 clones in the sample; around 82% occur only once, and around 8.7% lies in the top ten. Input material: peripheral blood. The receptors come from a woman in her 50s with acute or convalescent COVID-19.

The table lists this clone with a count of one. V and J are TRBV19 and TRBJ2-3, with 8 bases fitting TRBD2. From germline, CDR1 is LNHDA and CDR2 SQIVND (reference sequence). The CDR3 runs 17 residues. J gave up 2 bases and V 1 base, and 8 bases lay outside the gene matches. CDR3 in amino acids: CASSIGAGALNTDTQYF. The CDR3 DNA is TGTGCCAGTAGTATAGGAGCGGGGGCCTTAAACACAGATACGCAGTATTTT.

As DNA, the CDR3 is TGCGCCAGCAGTGAGCTGTACAGCAGTAGTGGCTACACCTTC. It is translated as CASSELYSSSGYTF. The rearrangement links TRBV10-2 to TRBJ1-2; no firm D call. Germline V gene data show CDR1 as WSHSY and CDR2 as SAAADI. The V end lost 2 bases, the J end lost 7 bases, and 14 bases lay between the germline ends. The length of the CDR3 is 14 residues.

As to this clone: Compared with germline, one end of the junction differs, possibly owing to a read error. V usage is TRBV11-3 and J usage is TRBJ2-1; 7 bases line up with TRBD2. The CDR3 extends over 15 amino acids. Germline V gene data show CDR1 as SGHNT and CDR2 as YENEEA. The CDR3 here is CASSLAGTTYHEQFF. In DNA form, the CDR3 reads TGTGCCAGCAGCTTAGCTGGGACTACCTACCATGAGCAGTTCTTC.

At least ten counts were recorded for this clone. The J gene is TRBJ2-7, the V gene TRBV28; 7 nucleotides match TRBD1. Per germline, CDR1 MDHEN and CDR2 SYDVKM. The CDR3 contains 15 residues. With 4 bases clipped from V and 3 bases from J, the junction kept 9 bases outside the gene matches. CDR3 bases: TGTGCCAGCAGTTCTCCGGGACAGAACATCTACGAGCAGTACTTC. This translates into CASSSPGQNIYEQYF.

The rearrangement links TRBV11-2 to TRBJ1-5, with D possibly being TRBD1 (5 bases). The germline V gene encodes CDR1 SGHAT and CDR2 FQNNGV. The CDR3 sequence is 14 residues long. Between the trimmed V and J ends, which lost 6 bases and 4 bases, there was a span of 13 bases. For the CDR3, the DNA is TGTGCCAGCAGTACAGGACCAGGTAATCAGCCCCAGCATTTT. Translated, it gives CASSTGPGNQPQHF.

This chain joins TRBV19 and TRBJ2-4, with a tentative D call TRBD2 (7 bases). Trimming removed 3 bases from V and 1 base from J, with 10 bases in between. The CDR3 runs 15 residues. Germline values: CDR1 LNHDA, CDR2 SQIVND (reference sequence). CDR3 sequence: CASSMGGLAKNIQYF. The DNA for the CDR3 is TGTGCCAGTAGTATGGGGGGGCTGGCCAAAAACATTCAGTACTTC.

The chain employs TRBV9 and TRBJ2-2; D gene unclear. V was pared by 0 bases and J by 0 bases, with 9 bases between. This CDR3 contains 16 residues. Germline CDR1 SGDLS, CDR2 YYNGEE. CDR3 coding DNA: TGTGCCAGCAGCGTAGGGGCCTCAGCGAACACCGGGGAGCTGTTTTTT. Translating it yields CASSVGASANTGELFF.

This clone came up once. The chain uses TRBV11-2 and TRBJ2-7; 8 bases align to TRBD1. J was trimmed by 2 bases and V by 2 bases; bases with no gene match: 5. CDR1 SGHAT and CDR2 FQNNGV come from the germline V gene. This CDR3 has 15 amino acids. The CDR3 bases are TGTGCCAGCAGCTTAAGGGGACAGGCGACCTACGAGCAGTACTTC. This encodes CASSLRGQATYEQYF.

CDR3: CASSGGQGVHEQYF. For the CDR3, the DNA is TGTGCCAGTAGTGGTGGACAGGGGGTCCACGAGCAGTACTTC. The chain links TRBV19 to TRBJ2-7; TRBD1 agrees at 10 bases. After removal of 5 bases from V and 5 bases from J, the junction contained 6 bases not matched to a gene. Germline-derived CDR1 and CDR2 are LNHDA and SQIVND (reference sequence). This CDR3 is 14 amino acids long.

This sequence joins TRBV21-1 and TRBJ2-1; TRBD2 reflects the table's D call only, with no check against the DNA. TRBV21-1 corresponds to a pseudogene. The CDR3 has 14 amino acids. The CDR3 DNA follows: TGTGCCAGCAGCAAAGCGGCTAGCGACCATGAGCAGTTCTTC. Its protein product is CASSKAASDHEQFF.

This clone was observed once. The chain couples TRBV5-1 to TRBJ2-1; D remains unclear. The germline V and J ends were trimmed by 1 base and 5 bases, with 7 bases remaining between them. The CDR3 extends over 13 amino acids. The germline V gene has CDR1 SGHRS and CDR2 YFSETQ. CDR3 in amino acids: CASSLHTNNEQFF. CDR3 coding DNA: TGCGCCAGCAGCTTGCATACAAACAATGAGCAGTTCTTC.

This clone was seen a handful of times. The rearrangement joins TRBV6-6 to TRBJ1-6; 9 bases fit TRBD1. V was clipped by 5 bases and J by 10 bases; unmatched bases: 9. The length of the CDR3 is 15 residues. Germline CDR1 and CDR2: MNHNY and SVGAGI (reference sequence). CDR3: CASSQLGTGSSPLHF. The DNA of the CDR3 is TGTGCCAGCAGTCAGTTGGGGACAGGGTCATCACCCCTCCACTTT.

The chain joins TRBV19 to TRBJ1-5, with TRBD1 matching 7 bases. This CDR3 spans 13 amino acids. CDR1 LNHDA and CDR2 SQIVND come from the germline V gene (reference sequence). Trimming cost V 4 bases and J 6 bases; bases outside gene matches: 3. The CDR3 spells CASSKRGLQPQHF. DNA for the CDR3: TGTGCCAGTAGTAAGAGGGGGCTTCAGCCCCAGCATTTT.

The chain uses TRBV11-2 and TRBJ2-5, with 8 bases matching TRBD1. This CDR3 is built from 15 residues. Trimming cost V 5 bases and J 5 bases; bases outside gene matches: 10. Germline CDR1 reads SGHAT; CDR2 reads FQNNGV. CDR3 protein: CASSEGQGARETQYF. Here the CDR3 DNA reads TGTGCCAGCAGCGAAGGGCAGGGGGCAAGGGAGACCCAGTACTTC.

This clone was seen only once. This chain joins TRBV27 and TRBJ2-7; TRBD2 is a possible D gene (5 bases). V was pared by 6 bases and J by 2 bases, with 14 bases between. This CDR3 is 14 amino acids long. Per the germline V gene, CDR1 is MNHEY and CDR2 is SMNVEV (reference sequence). CDR3 protein: CASRPRATTYEQYF. The CDR3 DNA sequence: TGTGCCAGCAGGCCGCGTGCGACTACCTACGAGCAGTACTTC.

The chain has TRBV10-3 and TRBJ2-3, with 8 bases aligning to TRBD2. J was trimmed by 4 bases and V by 3 bases; bases with no gene match: 9. CDR1 is ENHRY and CDR2 is SYGVKD in the germline V gene. This CDR3 is built from 16 residues. CDR3 in amino acids: CAISDPGLGLSDTQYF. CDR3 sequence (DNA): TGTGCCATCAGTGACCCGGGACTAGGGTTATCAGATACGCAGTATTTT.

This chain links TRBV12-3 or TRBV12-4 with TRBJ2-3; D is unresolved. The length of the CDR3 is 11 residues. V lost 8 bases and J lost 2, with 5 bases in between. The CDR3 loop reads CASGPTDTQYF. The CDR3 DNA sequence: TGTGCCAGCGGGCCCACAGATACGCAGTATTTT.

V is TRBV25-1 and J is TRBJ2-2; 7 bases are a match to TRBD1. This CDR3 comprises 16 residues. CDR1 and CDR2 from the germline V gene are MGHDK and SYGVNS. Trimming at V came to 3 bases and at J to 7 bases, leaving 11 bases not matched to a gene. The CDR3 DNA follows: TGTGCCAGCAGTGATAATAGGGGGCTTCGTCACGGGGAGCTGTTTTTT. As protein: CASSDNRGLRHGELFF. Complete variable domain (other parts from reference TRBV25-1 and TRBJ2-2): EADIYQTPRYLVIGTGKKITLECSQTMGHDKMYWYQQDPGMELHLIHYSYGVNSTEKGDLSSESTVSRIRTEHFPLTLESARPSHTSQYLCASSDNRGLRHGELFFGEGSRLTVL.

At least ten counts were recorded for this clone. The chain combines TRBV6-1 with TRBJ1-1; D not certain. This CDR3 has 14 residues. Trimming took 1 base from V and 1 from J, leaving 7 bases between them. CDR1 and CDR2 from the germline V gene are MNHNS and SASEGT. The CDR3 spells CASSEVTWNTEAFF. In DNA, the CDR3 is TGTGCCAGCAGTGAAGTTACATGGAACACTGAAGCTTTCTTT.

This clone has at least ten counts. This chain joins TRBV2 and TRBJ2-3; a possible D gene is TRBD2 (6 bases). Germline-derived CDR1 and CDR2 are SNHLY and FYNNEI. The CDR3 is made up of 14 amino acids. V lost 6 bases and J lost 5, with 15 bases in between. CDR3 in amino acids: CASRRRGVIDTQYF. The DNA for the CDR3 is TGTGCCAGCAGGCGGAGGGGAGTTATAGATACGCAGTATTTT.

The chain employs TRBV6-6 and TRBJ1-1; D gene ambiguous. With 2 bases removed from V and 8 bases from J, the gap between germline ends came to 9 bases. Germline CDR1 reads MNHNY; CDR2 reads SVGAGI (reference sequence). The CDR3 extends over 12 amino acids. CDR3 residues: CASSYGGREAFF. CDR3 nucleotide sequence: TGTGCCAGCAGTTACGGAGGGCGGGAAGCTTTCTTT.

V is TRBV24-1 and J is TRBJ1-5; 8 positions match TRBD1. This CDR3 has 14 amino acids. J was trimmed by 7 bases and V by 5 bases; bases with no gene match: 6. Germline lookup yields CDR1 KGHDR and CDR2 SFDVKD. The CDR3 DNA reads TGTGCCACCAGTGCCAATGACAGGGGCCAGCCCCAGCATTTT. It encodes CATSANDRGQPQHF.